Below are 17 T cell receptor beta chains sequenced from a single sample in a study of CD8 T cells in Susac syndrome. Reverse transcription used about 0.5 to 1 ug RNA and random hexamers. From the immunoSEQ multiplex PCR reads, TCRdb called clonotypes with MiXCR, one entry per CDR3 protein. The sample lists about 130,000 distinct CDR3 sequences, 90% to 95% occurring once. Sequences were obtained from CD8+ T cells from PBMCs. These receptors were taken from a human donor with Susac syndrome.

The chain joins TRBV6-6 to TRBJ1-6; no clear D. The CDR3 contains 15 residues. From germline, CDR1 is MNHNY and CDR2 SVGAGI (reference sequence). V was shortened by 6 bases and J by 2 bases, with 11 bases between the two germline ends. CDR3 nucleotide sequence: TGTGCCAGCAGCCATCCCCCCGCCTATAATTCACCCCTCCACTTT. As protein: CASSHPPAYNSPLHF.

CDR3 nucleotides: TGTGCCAGCAGTGAGGGAGACGTATCGCCCCAGCATTTT. Its protein is CASSEGDVSPQHF. The V call is TRBV12-3 or TRBV12-4, the J call TRBJ1-5; D not certain. This CDR3 is 13 amino acids long. Trimming removed 5 bases at V and 9 bases at J, with 14 bases between.

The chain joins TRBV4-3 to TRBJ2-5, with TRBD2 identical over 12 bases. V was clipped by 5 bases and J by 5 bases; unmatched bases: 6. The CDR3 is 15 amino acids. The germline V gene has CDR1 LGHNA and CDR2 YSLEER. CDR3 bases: TGCGCCAGCAGCTGGACTAGCGGGGCTGGGGAGACCCAGTACTTC. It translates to CASSWTSGAGETQYF.

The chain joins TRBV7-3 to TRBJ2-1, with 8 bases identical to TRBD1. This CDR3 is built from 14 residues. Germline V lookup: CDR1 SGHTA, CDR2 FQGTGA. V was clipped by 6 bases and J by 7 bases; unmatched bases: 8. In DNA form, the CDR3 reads TGTGCCAGCAGGCCCGGGACAGGTTCTAATGAGCAGTTCTTC. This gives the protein CASRPGTGSNEQFF.

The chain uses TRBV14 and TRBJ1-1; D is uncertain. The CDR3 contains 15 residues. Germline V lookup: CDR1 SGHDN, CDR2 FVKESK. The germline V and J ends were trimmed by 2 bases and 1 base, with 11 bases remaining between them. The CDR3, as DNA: TGTGCCAGCAGCCAAAGGGCGACGGGGAACACTGAAGCTTTCTTT. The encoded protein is CASSQRATGNTEAFF.

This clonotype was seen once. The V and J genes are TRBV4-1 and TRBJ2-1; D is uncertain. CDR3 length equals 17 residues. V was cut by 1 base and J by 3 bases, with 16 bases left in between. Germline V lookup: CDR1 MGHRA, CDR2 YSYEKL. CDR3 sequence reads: CASSQGPWAASYNEQFF. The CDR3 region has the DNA TGCGCCAGCAGCCAAGGCCCCTGGGCCGCCAGCTACAATGAGCAGTTCTTC.

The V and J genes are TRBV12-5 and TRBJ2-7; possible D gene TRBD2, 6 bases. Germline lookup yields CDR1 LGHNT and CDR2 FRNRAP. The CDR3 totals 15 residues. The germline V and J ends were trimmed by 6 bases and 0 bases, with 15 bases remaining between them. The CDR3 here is CASGPGTGSSYEQYF. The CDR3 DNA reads TGTGCTAGTGGCCCCGGGACTGGAAGCTCCTACGAGCAGTACTTC. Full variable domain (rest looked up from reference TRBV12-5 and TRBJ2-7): DARVTQTPRHKVTEMGQEVTMRCQPILGHNTVFWYRQTMMQGLELLAYFRNRAPLDDSGMPKDRFSAEMPDATLATLKIQPSEPRDSAVYFCASGPGTGSSYEQYFGPGTRLTVT.

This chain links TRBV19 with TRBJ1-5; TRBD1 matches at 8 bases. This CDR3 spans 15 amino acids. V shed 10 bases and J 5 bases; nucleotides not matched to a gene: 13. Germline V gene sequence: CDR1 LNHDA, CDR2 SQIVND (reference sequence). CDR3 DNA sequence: TGTGCCACCAAGCCCCTGACAGGGGAATATCAGCCCCAGCATTTT. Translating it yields CATKPLTGEYQPQHF.

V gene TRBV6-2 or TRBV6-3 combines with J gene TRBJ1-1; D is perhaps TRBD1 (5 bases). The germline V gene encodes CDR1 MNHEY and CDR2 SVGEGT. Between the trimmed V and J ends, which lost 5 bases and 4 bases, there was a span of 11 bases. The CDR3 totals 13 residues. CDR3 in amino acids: CASSPRVSTEAFF. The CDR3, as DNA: TGTGCCAGCAGTCCCAGGGTCAGCACTGAAGCTTTCTTT.

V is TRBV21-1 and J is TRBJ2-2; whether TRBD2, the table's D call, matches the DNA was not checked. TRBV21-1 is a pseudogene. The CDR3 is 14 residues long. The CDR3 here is CASPRDYTTGELFF. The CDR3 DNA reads TGTGCCAGCCCGAGGGACTATACCACCGGGGAGCTGTTTTTT.

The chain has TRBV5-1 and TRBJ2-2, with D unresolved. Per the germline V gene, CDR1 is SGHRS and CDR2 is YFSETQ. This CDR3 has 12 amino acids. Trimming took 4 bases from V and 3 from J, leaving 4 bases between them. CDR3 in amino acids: CASSPDTGELFF. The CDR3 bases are TGCGCCAGCAGCCCCGACACCGGGGAGCTGTTTTTT.

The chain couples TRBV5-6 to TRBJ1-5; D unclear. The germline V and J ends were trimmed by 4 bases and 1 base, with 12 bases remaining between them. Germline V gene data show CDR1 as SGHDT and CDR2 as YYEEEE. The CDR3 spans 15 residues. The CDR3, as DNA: TGTGCCAGCAGCACGTGGGTTCGGAGCAATCAGCCCCAGCATTTT. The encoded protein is CASSTWVRSNQPQHF. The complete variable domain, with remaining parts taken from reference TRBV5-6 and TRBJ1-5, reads DAGVTQSPTHLIKTRGQQVTLRCSPKSGHDTVSWYQQALGQGPQFIFQYYEEEERQRGNFPDRFSGHQFPNYSSELNVNALLLGDSALYLCASSTWVRSNQPQHFGDGTRLSIL.

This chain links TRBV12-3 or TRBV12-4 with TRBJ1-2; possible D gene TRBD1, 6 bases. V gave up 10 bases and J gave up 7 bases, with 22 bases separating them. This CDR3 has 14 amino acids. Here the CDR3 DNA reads TGTGCCATCCCCCGAGGGGGGGGCGAGGGTGGCTACACCTTC. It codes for CAIPRGGGEGGYTF.

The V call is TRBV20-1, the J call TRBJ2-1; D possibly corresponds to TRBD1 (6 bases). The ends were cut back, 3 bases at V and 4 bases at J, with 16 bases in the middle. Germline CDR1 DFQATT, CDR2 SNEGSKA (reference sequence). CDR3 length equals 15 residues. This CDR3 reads CSASSQGRPYNEQFF. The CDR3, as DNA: TGCAGTGCTAGTTCACAGGGACGACCATACAATGAGCAGTTCTTC.

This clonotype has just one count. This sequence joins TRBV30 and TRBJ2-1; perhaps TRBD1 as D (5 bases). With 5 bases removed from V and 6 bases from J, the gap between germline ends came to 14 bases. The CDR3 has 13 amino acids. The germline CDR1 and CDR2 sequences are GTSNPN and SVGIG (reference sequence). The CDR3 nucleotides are TGTGCCTGGTCCCCGCTGGGGCTCAATGAGCAGTTCTTC. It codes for CAWSPLGLNEQFF.

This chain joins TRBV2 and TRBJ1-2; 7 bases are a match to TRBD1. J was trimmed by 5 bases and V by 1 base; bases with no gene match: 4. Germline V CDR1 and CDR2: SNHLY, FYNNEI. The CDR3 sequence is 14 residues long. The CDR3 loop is CASSEDRGAYGYTF. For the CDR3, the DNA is TGTGCCAGCAGTGAAGACAGGGGCGCTTATGGCTACACCTTC.

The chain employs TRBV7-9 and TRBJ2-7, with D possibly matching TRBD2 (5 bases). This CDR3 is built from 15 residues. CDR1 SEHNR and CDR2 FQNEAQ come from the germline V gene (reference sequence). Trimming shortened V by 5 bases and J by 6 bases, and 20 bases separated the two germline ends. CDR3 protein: CASSGSGGLFGEQYF. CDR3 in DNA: TGTGCCAGCAGCGGGTCCGGTGGACTGTTCGGCGAGCAGTACTTC.